Each of the 28 T cell receptor beta chains below was sequenced from the same sample in a study of blood T cell repertoires in COVID-19. Sequencing was performed with immunoSEQ multiplex PCR; in TCRdb, only in-frame clones are kept and a portion is missing. The sample lists roughly 69,000 clones, about 80% occurring once. Input material: peripheral blood. The source is a man aged 55 to 69 with COVID-19, enrolled during active disease.

This clone was recorded once. This chain uses TRBV24-1 with TRBJ1-2; D possibly corresponds to TRBD1 (6 bases). This CDR3 region has 14 residues. V lost 4 bases to trimming and J lost 4 bases, with 12 bases between them. Germline V lookup: CDR1 KGHDR, CDR2 SFDVKD. CDR3 region: CATSEGGTSYGYTF. The CDR3 DNA reads as TGTGCCACCAGTGAGGGGGGGACATCCTATGGCTACACCTTC.

The J gene is TRBJ2-5, the V gene TRBV12-3 or TRBV12-4; D is perhaps TRBD2 (7 bases). The CDR3 sequence is 13 residues long. V dropped 6 bases and J dropped 4 bases, with 12 bases sitting between them. The CDR3 is CASRRGGVETQYF. The CDR3 bases are TGTGCCAGCAGAAGGGGGGGAGTAGAGACCCAGTACTTC.

V usage is TRBV24-1 and J usage is TRBJ1-2; 9 bases align to TRBD1. The CDR3 runs 15 residues. Losses at the gene ends were 1 base for V and 7 bases for J; bases not matched to a gene: 6. Germline V gene sequence: CDR1 KGHDR, CDR2 SFDVKD. The CDR3 loop is CATSDFDRGTGGYTF. CDR3 nucleotide sequence: TGTGCCACCAGTGATTTCGACAGGGGGACTGGTGGCTACACCTTC.

J is TRBJ2-3 and V is TRBV5-4; maybe TRBD2 (5 bases). CDR1 is SGHNT and CDR2 is YYREEE in the germline V gene (reference sequence). The CDR3 contains 15 residues. Trimming left V 0 bases short and J 5 bases short, with 13 bases between. The CDR3 sequence is CASSLDGMRGDTQYF. The CDR3 DNA sequence: TGTGCCAGCAGCTTGGACGGGATGCGAGGAGATACGCAGTATTTT.

This chain joins TRBV19 and TRBJ2-7, with 12 nucleotides matching TRBD1. This CDR3 region has 14 residues. Per germline, CDR1 LNHDA and CDR2 SQIVND (reference sequence). V shed 4 bases and J 5 bases; nucleotides not matched to a gene: 3. CDR3 DNA: TGTGCCAGTAGTAGGGACAGGGGGCTCGACGAGCAGTACTTC. Translation: CASSRDRGLDEQYF.

This chain connects TRBV2 to TRBJ1-5; 9 nucleotides align to TRBD1. The germline CDR1 and CDR2 sequences are SNHLY and FYNNEI. CDR3 length equals 14 residues. The V segment lost 6 bases and the J segment 7 bases; nucleotides outside the gene matches: 7. Written as DNA, the CDR3 is TGTGCCAGCAGCGCCCCGACAGGGGGACAGCCCCAGCATTTT. Translating it yields CASSAPTGGQPQHF.

The rearrangement joins TRBV27 to TRBJ1-2, with TRBD1 as a possible D gene (5 bases). Germline values: CDR1 MNHEY, CDR2 SMNVEV (reference sequence). The length of the CDR3 is 11 residues. Trimming took 4 bases from V and 7 from J, leaving 7 bases between them. CDR3 in amino acids: CASSSGVGYTF. The CDR3 DNA reads as TGTGCCAGCAGTTCGGGGGTTGGCTACACCTTC.

J is TRBJ2-1 and V is TRBV5-1; the match to TRBD2 covers 7 bases. This CDR3 region has 13 residues. After removal of 2 bases from V and 10 bases from J, the junction contained 6 bases not matched to a gene. Germline CDR1 and CDR2: SGHRS and YFSETQ. The CDR3, as DNA: TGCGCCAGCAGCTTCCTCACTAGCGACGAGCAGTTCTTC. Amino acids: CASSFLTSDEQFF.

The chain is built from TRBV5-1 and TRBJ1-1; 7 bases agree with TRBD1. The CDR3 contains 15 residues. V shed 6 bases, J shed 3 bases, and the junction held 11 bases outside the gene matches. Per germline, CDR1 SGHRS and CDR2 YFSETQ. Here the CDR3 DNA reads TGCGCCAGCACCGCGATACAGGGGAGTCACACTGAAGCTTTCTTT. This sequence encodes CASTAIQGSHTEAFF.

The V and J genes are TRBV14 and TRBJ2-3, with TRBD2 identical over 8 bases. The CDR3 extends over 13 amino acids. Trimming cost V 1 base and J 10 bases; bases outside gene matches: 4. CDR1 and CDR2 (germline): SGHDN, FVKESK. CDR3 bases: TGTGCCAGCAGCCAAGTATCTAGCGGGTCGCAGTATTTT. Translated: CASSQVSSGSQYF.

J is TRBJ1-4 and V is TRBV28; D is perhaps TRBD1 (6 bases). CDR1 and CDR2 (germline): MDHEN, SYDVKM. This CDR3 has 13 residues. Between the trimmed V and J ends, which lost 8 bases and 5 bases, there was a span of 12 bases. The DNA of the CDR3 is TGTGCCAGCGTCAGGGGCGTCAATGAAAAACTGTTTTTT. This sequence encodes CASVRGVNEKLFF.

The J gene is TRBJ1-1, the V gene TRBV6-5; 8 bases agree with TRBD1. The junction had 6 bases not matched to a gene; V was cut back by 6 bases and J by 3 bases. From germline, CDR1 is MNHEY and CDR2 SVGAGI. CDR3 size: 14 residues. This CDR3 reads CASSYQGAYTEAFF. The CDR3 DNA sequence: TGTGCCAGCAGCTACCAGGGGGCCTACACTGAAGCTTTCTTT.

The CDR3 DNA follows: TGTGCCAGCAGCTTAAGTCCGGTACAGGGCTATGGCTACACCTTC. Translated, it gives CASSLSPVQGYGYTF. The rearrangement joins TRBV11-2 to TRBJ1-2; D perhaps matches TRBD1 (6 bases). This CDR3 spans 15 amino acids. V lost 2 bases and J 4 bases, leaving 14 bases between the germline ends. CDR1 SGHAT and CDR2 FQNNGV come from the germline V gene.

The genes are TRBV2 and TRBJ1-6; D is unclear. The germline CDR1 and CDR2 sequences are SNHLY and FYNNEI. The CDR3 covers 14 residues. Trimming removed 3 bases at V and 8 bases at J, with 11 bases between. CDR3 residues: CASSEEQSDSPLHF. The CDR3 bases are TGTGCCAGCAGTGAGGAACAGTCTGATTCACCCCTCCACTTT.

This sequence joins TRBV4-2 and TRBJ1-6, with TRBD1 identical over 7 bases. V dropped 3 bases and J dropped 7; count of bases not matched to a gene: 9. This CDR3 has 16 residues. In germline, CDR1 is LGHNA, CDR2 YNFKEQ. The CDR3: CASSQPLTGSNSPLHF. The DNA of the CDR3 is TGTGCCAGCAGCCAGCCCCTGACAGGGTCCAATTCACCCCTCCACTTT.

J is TRBJ2-7 and V is TRBV5-1; D gene uncertain. Germline V gene data show CDR1 as SGHRS and CDR2 as YFSETQ. Trimming pared 2 bases from V and 1 base from J, leaving 13 bases between. The CDR3 is 15 amino acids. Written as DNA, the CDR3 is TGCGCCAGCAGCTTAAATCCACAGAATTCCTACGAGCAGTACTTC. It translates to CASSLNPQNSYEQYF.

The CDR3 DNA reads as TGTGCCAGCAGTTTGGCCCGGCAGGGGGTCAATGAGCAGTTCTTC. This codes for CASSLARQGVNEQFF. V gene TRBV28 combines with J gene TRBJ2-1; TRBD1 agrees at 7 bases. Germline V lookup: CDR1 MDHEN, CDR2 SYDVKM. V gave up 3 bases and J gave up 6 bases; unmatched junction bases: 8. CDR3 length equals 15 residues.

This rearrangement joins TRBV7-6 to TRBJ1-1, with 7 bases matching TRBD1. J was trimmed by 4 bases and V by 5 bases; bases with no gene match: 7. CDR1 is SGHVS, CDR2 FNYEAQ, per germline. The CDR3 consists of 14 residues. Here the CDR3 reads CASSPTGYGTEAFF. In DNA form, the CDR3 reads TGTGCCAGCAGCCCGACAGGGTACGGCACTGAAGCTTTCTTT.

CDR3 loop: CASSKDRVGYTF. CDR3 DNA: TGTGCCAGCAGCAAGGACAGGGTTGGCTACACCTTC. The V gene is TRBV21-1, the J gene TRBJ1-2; the D call in the table, TRBD1, was not verified against the DNA. TRBV21-1 is given as a pseudogene. CDR3 size: 12 residues.

This clone was counted once. The chain employs TRBV19 and TRBJ2-1, with TRBD2 identical over 9 bases. The CDR3 extends over 15 amino acids. Per germline, CDR1 LNHDA and CDR2 SQIVND (reference sequence). V lost 10 bases, J lost 7 bases, and 14 bases stayed unmatched. Here the CDR3 reads CATSPGAGGWNEQFF. As DNA, the CDR3 is TGTGCCACCTCGCCGGGAGCGGGGGGCTGGAATGAGCAGTTCTTC.

There are a few counts of this clone. The J gene is TRBJ2-7, the V gene TRBV5-1; the D is unclear. The length of the CDR3 is 13 residues. Germline V gives CDR1 SGHRS, CDR2 YFSETQ. Trimming shortened V by 1 base and J by 6 bases, and 11 bases separated the two germline ends. CDR3 DNA: TGCGCCAGCAGCTTGTCTGTCGGCGGCGAGCAGTACTTC. Protein product: CASSLSVGGEQYF.

The chain combines TRBV4-1 with TRBJ1-1; 9 nucleotides align to TRBD1. The CDR3 spans 18 residues. The V gene's germline CDR1 is MGHRA and CDR2 YSYEKL. After removal of 3 bases from V and 0 bases from J, the junction contained 11 bases not matched to a gene. The CDR3 bases are TGCGCCAGCAGCCAGATTTTTACTGGACAGGGGATGAACACTGAAGCTTTCTTT. The encoded protein is CASSQIFTGQGMNTEAFF.

The CDR3 DNA sequence: TGTGCCAGCAACCTCCGTATGAGCTCCTACAATGAGCAGTTCTTC. This codes for CASNLRMSSYNEQFF. The V gene is TRBV5-5, the J gene TRBJ2-1, with unresolved D. Trimming stripped 6 bases from V and 0 bases from J, with 13 bases between. Germline CDR1 and CDR2: SGHKS and YYEKEE (reference sequence). The CDR3 runs to 15 residues.

The V call is TRBV18, the J call TRBJ2-3; 7 bases agree with TRBD1. This CDR3 comprises 15 residues. The V and J ends lost 9 bases and 1 base, in that order; junction bases with no gene match: 10. The germline CDR1 and CDR2 sequences are KGHSH and LQKENI. The CDR3 DNA reads TGTGCCAGTAAGCCTAACAGGGGAGGCACAGATACGCAGTATTTT. Translated: CASKPNRGGTDTQYF.

J is TRBJ2-2 and V is TRBV4-2; 8 positions match TRBD2. Trimming took 5 bases from V and 0 from J; bases not matched to a gene: 2. Germline CDR1 reads LGHNA; CDR2 reads YNFKEQ. CDR3 length equals 15 residues. This CDR3 reads CASSLAGTNTGELFF. CDR3 DNA sequence: TGTGCCAGCAGCTTAGCGGGAACGAACACCGGGGAGCTGTTTTTT.

The chain has TRBV5-1 and TRBJ2-1; TRBD2 agrees at 12 bases. The CDR3 length is 17 residues. With V trimmed by 0 bases and J by 6 bases, 7 bases remained unmatched. Germline CDR1 and CDR2: SGHRS and YFSETQ. The CDR3 reads CASSLAPSGGAVNEQFF. CDR3 DNA: TGCGCCAGCAGCTTGGCTCCTAGCGGGGGGGCCGTCAATGAGCAGTTCTTC.

The chain is built from TRBV3-1 (or the pseudogene TRBV3-2) and TRBJ2-3, with TRBD1 matching over 11 bases. The trim removed 4 bases at V and 4 bases at J, leaving 7 bases unmatched. The CDR3 is made up of 16 amino acids. Germline values: CDR1 LGHDT, CDR2 YNNKEL (reference sequence). This CDR3 is CASSPRRGQGADTQYF. As DNA, the CDR3 is TGTGCCAGCAGCCCTCGGCGGGGACAGGGGGCAGATACGCAGTATTTT.

V usage is TRBV7-2 and J usage is TRBJ2-7; 8 positions match TRBD2. The V and J ends lost 5 bases and 5 bases, in that order; junction bases with no gene match: 11. CDR1 SGHTA and CDR2 FQGNSA come from the germline V gene. The CDR3 length is 15 residues. CDR3: CASSRPGLVNHEQYF. DNA for the CDR3: TGTGCCAGCAGCCGTCCGGGACTAGTTAACCACGAGCAGTACTTC.